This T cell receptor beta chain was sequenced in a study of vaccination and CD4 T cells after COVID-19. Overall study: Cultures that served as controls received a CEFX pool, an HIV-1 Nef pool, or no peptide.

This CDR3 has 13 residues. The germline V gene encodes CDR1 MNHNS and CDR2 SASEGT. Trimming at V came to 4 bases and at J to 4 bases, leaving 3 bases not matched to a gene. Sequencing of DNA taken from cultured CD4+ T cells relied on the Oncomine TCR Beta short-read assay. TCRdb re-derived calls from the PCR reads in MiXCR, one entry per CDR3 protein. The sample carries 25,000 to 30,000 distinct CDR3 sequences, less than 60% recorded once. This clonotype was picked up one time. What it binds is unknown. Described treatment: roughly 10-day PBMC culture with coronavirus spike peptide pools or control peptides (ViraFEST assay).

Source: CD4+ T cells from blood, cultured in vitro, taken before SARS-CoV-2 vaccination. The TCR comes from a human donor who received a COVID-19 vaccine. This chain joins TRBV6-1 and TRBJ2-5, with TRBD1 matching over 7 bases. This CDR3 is CASSGQGRETQYF. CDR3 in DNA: TGTGCCAGCAGTGGACAGGGTCGAGAGACCCAGTACTTC.